This is a list of T cell receptor beta chains from one sample in a study of shared clonotypes between healthy human individuals. Sequencing was performed with immunoSEQ multiplex PCR; in TCRdb, only in-frame clones are kept and a portion is missing. The table includes fewer than 1.8 million clones, approximately 98.5% detected once. The sequenced sample was naive CD4+ T cells sorted from blood. These receptors were taken from a man aged 25 to 40 in good health. CDR3s include the opening cysteine and the closing phenylalanine or tryptophan. Fields, in order: clone size, D gene, V gene, CDR3 length, J gene, CDR3 protein, CDR3 DNA. A D gene is named only where the DNA matches it firmly. Where a row states a size, it is once, few, many or the class of an expanded clone; other rows omit it.

-	-	TRBV5-1	15	TRBJ1-1	CASSLAGGGRTEAFF	TGCGCCAGCAGCTTGGCCGGGGGAGGCAGAACTGAAGCTTTCTTT
-	TRBD1	TRBV19	14	TRBJ2-7	CASSDPGGAYEQYF	TGTGCCAGTAGTGACCCAGGGGGCGCCTACGAGCAGTACTTC
-	-	TRBV7-6	15	TRBJ2-7	CASSSTQGRPYEQYF	TGTGCCAGCAGCTCAACGCAGGGTCGGCCCTACGAGCAGTACTTC
-	TRBD2	TRBV10-3	14	TRBJ2-7	CAITPERGVLEQYF	TGTGCCATCACACCTGAACGGGGGGTTCTCGAGCAGTACTTC
-	-	TRBV2	14	TRBJ2-7	CASSEVRSSYEQYF	TGTGCCAGCAGTGAAGTCAGGAGCTCCTACGAGCAGTACTTC
-	-	TRBV6-5	15	TRBJ2-1	CASSPRGVGYNEQFF	TGTGCCAGCAGCCCGAGGGGGGTCGGTTACAATGAGCAGTTCTTC
-	TRBD1	TRBV4-3	14	TRBJ1-2	CASSAGGSNYGYTF	TGCGCCAGCAGCGCAGGGGGCTCTAACTATGGCTACACCTTC
-	-	TRBV2	13	TRBJ1-1	CASSRAGYTEAFF	TGTGCCAGCAGTAGGGCAGGGTACACTGAAGCTTTCTTT
-	-	TRBV2	14	TRBJ1-5	CASSEKRSNQPQHF	TGTGCCAGCAGTGAAAAGAGGAGCAATCAGCCCCAGCATTTT
-	-	TRBV29-1	12	TRBJ2-5	CSVSGTQETQYF	TGCAGCGTATCGGGTACCCAGGAGACCCAGTACTTC
-	-	TRBV28	16	TRBJ2-1	CASRGRTPHIYNEQFF	TGTGCCAGCAGAGGACGGACGCCGCACATATACAATGAGCAGTTCTTC
-	TRBD1	TRBV28	15	TRBJ1-2	CASVPGAGGTYGYTF	TGTGCCAGCGTCCCGGGGGCAGGGGGTACCTATGGCTACACCTTC
-	TRBD2	TRBV2	13	TRBJ2-7	CATIGTSGYEQYF	TGTGCCACCATAGGGACTAGCGGCTACGAGCAGTACTTC
-	-	TRBV4-1	17	TRBJ2-5	CASSQVGGWRGQETQYF	TGCGCCAGCAGCCAAGTAGGCGGGTGGAGAGGGCAAGAGACCCAGTACTTC
-	TRBD1	TRBV6-5	14	TRBJ2-1	CASTPGQGYNEQFF	TGTGCCAGCACCCCGGGACAGGGCTACAATGAGCAGTTCTTC
once	-	TRBV18	15	TRBJ2-5	CASSPDVGGLGTQYF	TGTGCCAGCTCACCAGATGTCGGGGGGCTGGGGACCCAGTACTTC
once	-	TRBV2	15	TRBJ1-3	CASSRTGTSGNTIYF	TGTGCCAGCAGTCGAACAGGAACTTCTGGAAACACCATATATTTT
-	-	TRBV6-5	13	TRBJ1-1	CASSNRVGVGAFF	TGTGCCAGCAGTAACAGGGTCGGTGTGGGAGCTTTCTTT
-	-	TRBV7-9	16	TRBJ2-3	CASSNRFVDGTDTQYF	TGTGCCAGCAGCAACAGATTCGTGGATGGAACAGATACGCAGTATTTT
-	-	TRBV18	15	TRBJ1-5	CASSPIGGGNQPQHF	TGTGCCAGCTCACCAATAGGGGGGGGAAATCAGCCCCAGCATTTT
-	-	TRBV7-9	15	TRBJ2-2	CASSLGSSTSGELFF	TGTGCCAGCAGCTTAGGTTCTTCGACCTCCGGGGAGCTGTTTTTT
-	-	TRBV18	14	TRBJ2-3	CASSPAYGTDTQYF	TGTGCCAGCTCACCGGCTTACGGAACAGATACGCAGTATTTT
-	TRBD2	TRBV5-1	16	TRBJ2-7	CASSLDVNSGRDEQYF	TGCGCCAGCAGCTTGGACGTGAATAGCGGGAGGGACGAGCAGTACTTC
-	-	TRBV6-5	16	TRBJ2-7	CASSYSPPTTPYEQYF	TGTGCCAGCAGTTACTCCCCCCCGACAACCCCCTACGAGCAGTACTTC
-	TRBD1	TRBV6-1	14	TRBJ1-1	CASRLGQENTEAFF	TGTGCCAGCAGACTGGGACAGGAGAACACTGAAGCTTTCTTT
-	-	TRBV14	16	TRBJ1-2	CASSQVPLRDNYGYTF	TGTGCCAGCAGCCAAGTCCCACTCCGGGACAACTATGGCTACACCTTC